Listed below are T cell receptor beta chains from one sample, sequenced in a study of beta chain features in type 1 diabetes. Method: immunoSEQ multiplex PCR; TCRdb's copy keeps in-frame clones and lacks some. The sample carries tens of thousands of clones, over 60% recorded once. Source material: Tregs from blood. The receptor set was obtained from a woman between 35 and 50 years old in good health. Both conserved end residues are part of each CDR3. D genes are given only for firm matches. Some rows have no size entry. The others give once, few or many, or a class for an expanded clone.

v_call: TRBV7-9
d_call: NA
j_call: TRBJ2-3
clone_size: NA
cdr3_aa: CASSFDAGGNTDTQYF
cdr3_nt: TGTGCCAGCAGCTTTGATGCGGGCGGAAACACAGATACGCAGTATTTT

v_call: TRBV10-1
d_call: TRBD1
j_call: TRBJ1-5
clone_size: NA
cdr3_aa: CASNGQAGQPQHF
cdr3_nt: TGCGCCAGCAACGGACAGGCCGGTCAGCCCCAGCATTTT

v_call: TRBV7-2
d_call: NA
j_call: TRBJ1-6
clone_size: NA
cdr3_aa: CASSSNARPLHF
cdr3_nt: TGTGCCAGCAGCTCGAATGCCAGGCCCCTCCACTTT

v_call: TRBV7-8
d_call: TRBD1
j_call: TRBJ2-7
clone_size: NA
cdr3_aa: CASSLNRDRGAEQYF
cdr3_nt: TGTGCCAGCAGCTTGAATCGGGACAGGGGTGCCGAGCAGTACTTC

v_call: TRBV7-2
d_call: TRBD2
j_call: TRBJ2-7
clone_size: NA
cdr3_aa: CASSTLLAGVGTYEQYF
cdr3_nt: TGTGCCAGCAGTACCCTACTAGCGGGGGTCGGAACCTACGAGCAGTACTTC

v_call: TRBV5-6
d_call: NA
j_call: TRBJ2-2
clone_size: NA
cdr3_aa: CASSLGGATNTGELFF
cdr3_nt: TGTGCCAGCAGCTTGGGCGGGGCCACGAACACCGGGGAGCTGTTTTTT

v_call: TRBV18
d_call: TRBD1
j_call: TRBJ2-7
clone_size: NA
cdr3_aa: CASSSNTGVYSYEQYF
cdr3_nt: TGTGCCAGCTCTTCGAATACAGGGGTATACTCCTACGAGCAGTACTTC

v_call: TRBV19
d_call: NA
j_call: TRBJ1-2
clone_size: NA
cdr3_aa: CASSIARDFGGYTF
cdr3_nt: TGTGCCAGTAGTATAGCTAGGGACTTCGGTGGCTACACCTTC

v_call: TRBV27
d_call: NA
j_call: TRBJ2-3
clone_size: NA
cdr3_aa: CASSFGAGLTDTQYF
cdr3_nt: TGTGCCAGCAGTTTCGGTGCGGGACTCACAGATACGCAGTATTTT

v_call: TRBV7-9
d_call: NA
j_call: TRBJ1-6
clone_size: NA
cdr3_aa: CASSLETTVPIVLHF
cdr3_nt: TGTGCCAGCAGCTTAGAGACGACAGTCCCTATTGTCCTCCACTTT

v_call: TRBV18
d_call: NA
j_call: TRBJ1-4
clone_size: NA
cdr3_aa: CASSPDRLSEKLFF
cdr3_nt: TGTGCCAGCTCACCAGACAGGCTAAGTGAAAAACTGTTTTTT

v_call: TRBV4-1
d_call: TRBD2
j_call: TRBJ2-3
clone_size: NA
cdr3_aa: CASSSGGFTDTQYF
cdr3_nt: TGCGCCAGCAGTAGCGGGGGGTTCACAGATACGCAGTATTTT

v_call: TRBV6-6
d_call: NA
j_call: TRBJ2-7
clone_size: NA
cdr3_aa: CASRVLGGEQYF
cdr3_nt: TGTGCCAGCAGGGTCCTTGGGGGCGAGCAGTACTTC

v_call: TRBV11-2
d_call: TRBD1
j_call: TRBJ2-1
clone_size: NA
cdr3_aa: CASSLGTGVYNEQFF
cdr3_nt: TGTGCCAGCAGTTTAGGGACAGGGGTATACAATGAGCAGTTCTTC

v_call: TRBV5-1
d_call: TRBD1
j_call: TRBJ1-2
clone_size: once
cdr3_aa: CASGLPRQGWYGYTF
cdr3_nt: TGCGCCAGCGGCTTACCCAGACAGGGATGGTATGGCTACACCTTC

v_call: TRBV7-2
d_call: TRBD2
j_call: TRBJ2-5
clone_size: NA
cdr3_aa: CASSPAGGQETQYF
cdr3_nt: TGTGCCAGCAGCCCAGCGGGGGGGCAAGAGACCCAGTACTTC

v_call: TRBV5-1
d_call: NA
j_call: TRBJ2-6
clone_size: few
cdr3_aa: CASRDRLNSGANVLTF
cdr3_nt: TGCGCCAGCAGGGACAGATTAAACTCTGGGGCCAACGTCCTGACTTTC

v_call: TRBV7-9
d_call: NA
j_call: TRBJ2-7
clone_size: NA
cdr3_aa: CASSQSGAYEQYF
cdr3_nt: TGTGCCAGCAGTCAATCGGGAGCCTACGAGCAGTACTTC

v_call: TRBV18
d_call: TRBD2
j_call: TRBJ2-3
clone_size: NA
cdr3_aa: CASSPPAGGGTDTQYF
cdr3_nt: TGTGCCAGCTCACCACCGGCGGGGGGGGGCACAGATACGCAGTATTTT

v_call: TRBV11-2
d_call: TRBD2
j_call: TRBJ2-3
clone_size: NA
cdr3_aa: CASSPNSGGAGDTQYF
cdr3_nt: TGTGCCAGCAGCCCTAACAGCGGGGGGGCGGGGGATACGCAGTATTTT

v_call: TRBV14
d_call: NA
j_call: TRBJ1-3
clone_size: NA
cdr3_aa: CASSPLRGAQLSGNTIYF
cdr3_nt: TGTGCCAGCAGCCCGCTTCGCGGGGCCCAGCTCTCTGGAAACACCATATATTTT

v_call: TRBV10-3
d_call: TRBD2
j_call: TRBJ2-5
clone_size: NA
cdr3_aa: CAISPGLAGGEQYF
cdr3_nt: TGTGCCATCAGTCCTGGACTAGCGGGTGGGGAGCAGTACTTC

v_call: TRBV7-9
d_call: NA
j_call: TRBJ2-5
clone_size: once
cdr3_aa: CASSLAPGETQYF
cdr3_nt: TGTGCCAGCAGCTTAGCCCCCGGAGAGACCCAGTACTTC

v_call: TRBV5-1
d_call: NA
j_call: TRBJ1-2
clone_size: NA
cdr3_aa: CASSAQGNYGYTF
cdr3_nt: TGCGCCAGCAGCGCACAGGGCAACTATGGCTACACCTTC

v_call: TRBV5-4
d_call: NA
j_call: TRBJ1-1
clone_size: NA
cdr3_aa: CASSLAPEQGRAFF
cdr3_nt: TGTGCCAGCAGCTTGGCCCCGGAACAGGGACGGGCTTTCTTT

v_call: TRBV7-9
d_call: NA
j_call: TRBJ2-2
clone_size: NA
cdr3_aa: CASHGQTNTGELFF
cdr3_nt: TGTGCCAGCCACGGACAAACGAACACCGGGGAGCTGTTTTTT

v_call: TRBV5-1
d_call: NA
j_call: TRBJ1-5
clone_size: NA
cdr3_aa: CASSPGQWSNQPQHF
cdr3_nt: TGCGCCAGCAGCCCCGGACAGTGGAGCAATCAGCCCCAGCATTTT

v_call: TRBV4-1
d_call: TRBD1
j_call: TRBJ1-1
clone_size: NA
cdr3_aa: CASSRRTGMNTEAFF
cdr3_nt: TGCGCCAGCAGCCGCCGGACAGGGATGAACACTGAAGCTTTCTTT

v_call: TRBV2
d_call: TRBD2
j_call: TRBJ2-3
clone_size: NA
cdr3_aa: CASSRAPRLAGGQDTQYF
cdr3_nt: TGTGCCAGCTCCCGAGCCCCGCGTCTAGCGGGGGGTCAAGATACGCAGTATTTT

v_call: TRBV7-7
d_call: NA
j_call: TRBJ1-5
clone_size: NA
cdr3_aa: CASSLVTTRASSNQPQHF
cdr3_nt: TGTGCCAGCAGCCTTGTGACAACCAGGGCGTCTAGCAATCAGCCCCAGCATTTT

v_call: TRBV6-5
d_call: TRBD2
j_call: TRBJ2-3
clone_size: NA
cdr3_aa: CASSYGGRRTDTQYF
cdr3_nt: TGTGCCAGCAGTTATGGCGGGAGGCGCACAGATACGCAGTATTTT

v_call: TRBV15
d_call: TRBD1
j_call: TRBJ2-2
clone_size: NA
cdr3_aa: CATSRTGQNTGELFF
cdr3_nt: TGTGCCACCAGCAGGACAGGGCAGAACACCGGGGAGCTGTTTTTT

v_call: TRBV6-5
d_call: TRBD1
j_call: TRBJ1-6
clone_size: NA
cdr3_aa: CASSGQGYPPLHF
cdr3_nt: TGTGCCAGCAGTGGACAGGGGTATCCACCCCTCCACTTT

v_call: TRBV19
d_call: TRBD1
j_call: TRBJ2-1
clone_size: NA
cdr3_aa: CASSIMGQNVWLSSYNEQFF
cdr3_nt: TGTGCCAGTAGTATAATGGGACAGAACGTCTGGCTGAGCTCCTACAATGAGCAGTTCTTC

v_call: TRBV4-3
d_call: NA
j_call: TRBJ1-4
clone_size: NA
cdr3_aa: CASSQFSGENEKLFF
cdr3_nt: TGCGCCAGCAGCCAATTTTCAGGGGAGAATGAAAAACTGTTTTTT

v_call: TRBV5-4
d_call: NA
j_call: TRBJ2-3
clone_size: few
cdr3_aa: CASSLEASTIDTQYF
cdr3_nt: TGTGCCAGCAGCTTGGAAGCTAGTACAATAGATACGCAGTATTTT

v_call: TRBV7-2
d_call: NA
j_call: TRBJ1-2
clone_size: NA
cdr3_aa: CASSSSRGGRGDYGYTF
cdr3_nt: TGTGCCAGCAGCTCCTCCCGTGGTGGCAGGGGCGACTATGGCTACACCTTC

v_call: TRBV6-5
d_call: NA
j_call: TRBJ2-3
clone_size: NA
cdr3_aa: CASSYGPSTDTQYF
cdr3_nt: TGTGCCAGCAGTTATGGGCCAAGCACAGATACGCAGTATTTT

v_call: TRBV7-9
d_call: TRBD1
j_call: TRBJ1-6
clone_size: NA
cdr3_aa: CASSLVGTGRSPLHF
cdr3_nt: TGTGCCAGCAGCTTAGTTGGGACAGGGCGTTCACCCCTCCACTTT

v_call: TRBV7-7
d_call: NA
j_call: TRBJ2-2
clone_size: NA
cdr3_aa: CASSARVSGELFF
cdr3_nt: TGTGCTAGCAGCGCACGCGTATCCGGGGAGCTGTTTTTT

v_call: TRBV18
d_call: NA
j_call: TRBJ2-3
clone_size: NA
cdr3_aa: CASSPPSTDTQYF
cdr3_nt: TGTGCCAGCTCACCTCCTAGCACAGATACGCAGTATTTT

v_call: TRBV29-1
d_call: TRBD2
j_call: TRBJ2-7
clone_size: NA
cdr3_aa: CSVSVQRGASYEQYF
cdr3_nt: TGCAGCGTCAGCGTCCAGCGGGGGGCCTCCTACGAGCAGTACTTC

v_call: TRBV11-2
d_call: TRBD2
j_call: TRBJ2-7
clone_size: NA
cdr3_aa: CASSFRLAGLFHEQYF
cdr3_nt: TGTGCCAGCAGCTTCCGACTAGCGGGATTATTCCACGAGCAGTACTTC

v_call: TRBV29-1
d_call: NA
j_call: TRBJ1-1
clone_size: NA
cdr3_aa: CSVERQGTEAFF
cdr3_nt: TGCAGCGTTGAACGGCAGGGTACTGAAGCTTTCTTT

v_call: TRBV5-1
d_call: TRBD1
j_call: TRBJ1-5
clone_size: NA
cdr3_aa: CASSTGQAAIQPQHF
cdr3_nt: TGCGCCAGCAGCACGGGACAGGCCGCGATTCAGCCCCAGCATTTT

v_call: TRBV19
d_call: NA
j_call: TRBJ2-3
clone_size: once
cdr3_aa: CASSIDGGRTDTQYF
cdr3_nt: TGTGCCAGTAGTATAGACGGGGGGCGCACAGATACGCAGTATTTT

v_call: TRBV29-1
d_call: NA
j_call: TRBJ1-2
clone_size: few
cdr3_aa: CSLKRGGSYGYTF
cdr3_nt: TGCAGCCTCAAGAGGGGAGGCAGCTATGGCTACACCTTC

v_call: TRBV11-2
d_call: TRBD2
j_call: TRBJ2-7
clone_size: NA
cdr3_aa: CASTLATSGKSYEQYF
cdr3_nt: TGTGCCAGCACCCTGGCAACTAGCGGCAAATCCTACGAGCAGTACTTC

v_call: TRBV5-4
d_call: NA
j_call: TRBJ2-2
clone_size: few
cdr3_aa: CASSPPTGELFF
cdr3_nt: TGTGCCAGCAGCCCCCCGACCGGGGAGCTGTTTTTT

v_call: TRBV20-1
d_call: NA
j_call: TRBJ2-7
clone_size: NA
cdr3_aa: CSANREHEQYF
cdr3_nt: TGCAGTGCTAACAGGGAGCACGAGCAGTACTTC

v_call: TRBV4-3
d_call: NA
j_call: TRBJ2-7
clone_size: NA
cdr3_aa: CASSQENNGVYEQYF
cdr3_nt: TGCGCCAGCAGCCAAGAGAATAACGGAGTCTACGAGCAGTACTTC

v_call: TRBV18
d_call: TRBD1
j_call: TRBJ1-2
clone_size: NA
cdr3_aa: CASSSGQGTNYGYTF
cdr3_nt: TGTGCCAGCTCATCCGGACAGGGGACAAACTATGGCTACACCTTC

v_call: TRBV7-9
d_call: NA
j_call: TRBJ1-2
clone_size: NA
cdr3_aa: CASSSTGGYGYTF
cdr3_nt: TGTGCCAGCAGCTCAACAGGTGGCTATGGCTACACCTTC